This TCR beta chain was sequenced during a study of human versus mouse CDR3 diversity and MHC coevolution. Looked up from germline, CDR1 is SGHVS and CDR2 is FQNEAQ. The ends were cut back, 5 bases at V and 0 bases at J, with 15 bases in the middle. This CDR3 region has 16 residues. Libraries were prepared by immunoSEQ multiplex PCR; TCRdb keeps only in-frame clonotypes and omits some of them. In the table there are just under 60,000 clones, 90% to 95% of which are singletons. The clonotype comes from a person aged 60 to 70 in good health. The rearrangement joins TRBV7-8 to TRBJ2-3, with D perhaps TRBD2 (6 bases). The sample taken for sequencing was naive CD4+ T cells from blood. The sample's subset: CD45RO-negative CD62L-positive naive CD4 T cells. The CDR3 reads CASSPGVRGSTDTQYF. The CDR3, as DNA: TGTGCCAGCAGCCCGGGGGTAAGAGGAAGCACAGATACGCAGTATTTT.